This T cell receptor beta chain was captured by sequencing in a study of CD8 T cells in Susac syndrome. Reverse transcription of roughly 0.5 to 1 ug RNA was carried out with random hexamers. MiXCR, run by TCRdb on the immunoSEQ multiplex PCR reads, gives a single entry per CDR3 protein. Among 80,000 or so distinct CDR3 sequences, under 95% were seen once, and the ten largest hold about 0.54%. This sequence originates from a human donor with Susac syndrome. What was sequenced was CD4+ T cells from PBMCs.

In DNA form, the CDR3 reads TGCAGCTACCGGGACAGCTTCTACGAGCAGTACTTC. Translating gives CSYRDSFYEQYF. The rearrangement links TRBV29-1 to TRBJ2-7; 7 positions match TRBD1. Trimming removed 8 bases from V and 3 bases from J; junction bases left unmatched: 7. Germline CDR1 SQVTM, CDR2 ANQGSEA. The CDR3 runs 12 residues.